Listed below are T cell receptor beta chains from one sample, sequenced in a study of tumor-infiltrating lymphocytes in primary liver carcinoma. TCRdb re-analysed the multiplex PCR reads in MiXCR, keeping a single row per CDR3 protein. The table lists about 330,000 distinct CDR3 sequences, 65% of them singletons. Sequenced material: peripheral blood. These receptors all come from a man aged 35 to 55 with primary liver carcinoma and hepatitis B virus infection. CDR3s include the opening cysteine and the closing phenylalanine or tryptophan. D genes are given only for firm matches. Clone size is given for some rows only: seen once, a few or many times, or a class if the clone is expanded.

TRBJ2-7,TRBV12-3/TRBV12-4,-,-,CASSSGQTPLYEQYF,TGTGCCAGCAGTTCAGGACAGACCCCTCTCTACGAGCAGTACTTC
TRBJ1-5,TRBV11-2,-,many,CASSLVGVTGSNQPQHF,TGTGCCAGCAGCTTAGTAGGGGTAACAGGGAGCAATCAGCCCCAGCATTTT
TRBJ2-1,TRBV12-3/TRBV12-4,-,-,CASSFNNDQFF,TGTGCCAGCAGTTTTAACAATGATCAGTTCTTC
TRBJ2-3,TRBV11-2,-,-,CASSPGHRSGVTQCF,TGTGCCAGCAGCCCAGGGCATAGATCGGGAGTTACGCAGTGTTTT
TRBJ1-2,TRBV6-2/TRBV6-3,TRBD1,-,CASSKTTGGRYTF,TGTGCCAGCAGCAAGACAACAGGGGGCCGCTACACCTTC
TRBJ1-2,TRBV6-1,-,few,CASSLLPGTNYGYTF,TGTGCCAGCAGTCTACTACCCGGGACGAACTATGGCTACACCTTC
TRBJ2-5,TRBV5-4,-,few,CASSFGSALQETQYF,TGTGCCAGCAGCTTTGGTAGCGCCCTCCAAGAGACCCAGTACTTC
TRBJ1-5,TRBV6-6,TRBD1,many,CASSWTGGGNQPQHF,TGTGCCAGCAGTTGGACAGGGGGCGGTAATCAGCCCCAGCATTTT
TRBJ2-7,TRBV6-6,TRBD1,many,CASSYLNPTGTPYEQYF,TGTGCCAGCAGTTACCTCAACCCGACAGGGACCCCCTACGAGCAGTACTTC
TRBJ2-4,TRBV29-1,TRBD1,many,CSVRTGVDIQYF,TGCAGCGTTCGGACAGGGGTGGACATTCAGTACTTC
TRBJ2-2,TRBV4-2,TRBD2,many,CASSQGLADTGELFF,TGTGCCAGCAGCCAGGGACTAGCGGACACCGGGGAGCTGTTTTTT
TRBJ2-3,TRBV4-1,TRBD2,-,CPSSQGGLAGGTDTQYF,TGCCCCAGCAGCCAAGGGGGACTAGCGGGAGGCACAGATACGCAGTATTTT
TRBJ2-1,TRBV4-1,TRBD2,-,CASSQRSSGSHNEQFF,TGCGCCAGCAGCCAGCGGTCCAGCGGGAGCCACAATGAGCAGTTCTTC
TRBJ1-5,TRBV28,-,few,CASSFRQPQHF,TGTGCCAGCAGTTTTCGTCAGCCCCAGCATTTT
TRBJ1-1,TRBV6-5,-,many,CASSYVRDRQAFF,TGTGCCAGCAGTTACGTACGCGACAGGCAAGCTTTCTTT
TRBJ1-1,TRBV12-3/TRBV12-4,-,-,CASNLGLMGEAFF,TGTGCCAGCAATCTAGGGCTCATGGGTGAAGCTTTCTTT
TRBJ2-1,TRBV6-2/TRBV6-3,TRBD1,many,CASSYSGQGASEQFF,TGTGCCAGCAGTTATTCAGGACAGGGGGCAAGTGAGCAGTTCTTC
TRBJ2-3,TRBV5-4,TRBD2,-,CASNRELAGADTQYF,TGTGCCAGCAACCGGGAGCTAGCGGGAGCAGATACGCAGTATTTT
TRBJ1-5,TRBV19,-,-,CASSMGPERPQHF,TGTGCCAGTAGTATGGGGCCTGAGCGGCCCCAGCATTTT
TRBJ1-6,TRBV6-1,-,-,CASSALHGGSVSPLHF,TGTGCCAGCAGCGCCCTTCATGGAGGGTCAGTGTCACCCCTCCACTTT
TRBJ2-5,TRBV29-1,TRBD1,many,CSGRGLETQYF,TGCAGCGGTAGGGGGCTGGAGACCCAGTACTTC
TRBJ2-7,TRBV12-3/TRBV12-4,-,-,CASRIRGAKPYEQYF,TGTGCCAGCAGGATCAGGGGGGCAAAGCCCTACGAACAGTACTTC
TRBJ1-6,TRBV28,-,-,CASSPIFNSPLHF,TGTGCCAGCAGTCCTATCTTCAATTCACCCCTCCACTTT
TRBJ2-1,TRBV6-1,TRBD1,-,CASSAYTDLGQGNEQFF,TGTGCCAGCAGTGCGTACACAGATCTAGGACAGGGGAATGAGCAGTTCTTC
TRBJ2-1,TRBV11-2,TRBD2,-,CASSRTSGRADYNEQFF,TGTGCCAGCAGCCGGACTAGCGGGAGGGCCGACTACAATGAGCAGTTCTTC
TRBJ2-1,TRBV6-5,-,once,CAGSYRLHNEQIF,TGTGCCGGCAGTTACAGGCTCCACAATGAGCAGATCTTC
TRBJ1-5,TRBV5-5,-,-,CASTLRMNSNQPQHF,TGTGCCAGCACCTTACGAATGAATAGCAATCAGCCCCAGCATTTT
TRBJ2-3,TRBV6-1,TRBD1,-,CASSEAAGGMDTQYF,TGTGCCAGCAGTGAAGCGGCAGGGGGCATGGATACGCAGTATTTT
TRBJ2-7,TRBV5-4,TRBD2,-,CASSRTSGSFYEQYF,TGTGCCAGCAGTCGGACTAGCGGGAGTTTCTACGAGCAGTACTTC
TRBJ2-1,TRBV11-2,-,-,CVSSLAHAGEQFF,TGTGTCAGCAGCTTAGCACACGCGGGGGAGCAGTTCTTC
TRBJ2-5,TRBV13,TRBD2,-,CASSLFSGGDPFLAGLDQETQYF,TGTGCCAGCAGCTTATTTTCGGGGGGGGATCCGTTTCTAGCGGGACTCGACCAAGAGACCCAGTACTTC